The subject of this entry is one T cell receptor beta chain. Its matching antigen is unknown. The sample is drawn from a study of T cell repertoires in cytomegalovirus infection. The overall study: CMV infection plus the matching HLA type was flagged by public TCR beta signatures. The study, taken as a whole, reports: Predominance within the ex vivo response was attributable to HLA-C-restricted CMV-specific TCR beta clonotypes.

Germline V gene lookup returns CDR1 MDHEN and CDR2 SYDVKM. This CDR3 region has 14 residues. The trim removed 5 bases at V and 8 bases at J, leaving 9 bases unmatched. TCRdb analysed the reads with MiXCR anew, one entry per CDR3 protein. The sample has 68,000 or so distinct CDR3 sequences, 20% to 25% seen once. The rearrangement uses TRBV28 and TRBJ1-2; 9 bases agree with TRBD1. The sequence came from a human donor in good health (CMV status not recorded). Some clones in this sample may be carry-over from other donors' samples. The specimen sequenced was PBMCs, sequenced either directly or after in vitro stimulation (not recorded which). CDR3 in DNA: TGTGCCAGCAGTCCCGGGACAGGGATACAGGGCTACACCTTC. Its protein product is CASSPGTGIQGYTF.